Below, one T cell receptor beta chain is given with its context. This CDR3 has 14 residues. Germline V gene data show CDR1 as MGHRA and CDR2 as YSYEKL. Trimming pared 4 bases from V and 7 bases from J, leaving 16 bases between. Authors' methods: Estimation of nucleated cell counts relied on the amplification of reference gene primers. Profiled with immunoSEQ multiplex PCR; TCRdb holds only in-frame clones, not every one. D and trimming come from the DNA, and the V and J calls and clone size come from that table. The top ten hold over 2% of the sample, which has 250,000 to 350,000 clones, 80% to 95% seen once. The entry originates in a study of blood T cell repertoires in COVID-19.

The source material was peripheral blood. The chain links TRBV4-1 to TRBJ1-1; no clear D gene. The TCR sequence derives from a woman under 40 with COVID-19, enrolled during active disease. CDR3 sequence: CASSRDTSGNEAFF. DNA of the CDR3: TGCGCCAGCAGCCGGGATACTAGCGGCAATGAAGCTTTCTTT.